Following are 4 T cell receptor beta chains from one sample sequenced in a study of blood T cell repertoires in COVID-19. Assay: immunoSEQ multiplex PCR; the TCRdb copy retains only in-frame clones and omits some. The sample has around 98,000 clones, roughly 80% seen once. Material for sequencing was peripheral blood. These TCRs come from a woman aged 60-75 years with acute or convalescent COVID-19.

The table lists this clone with a count of one. V and J are TRBV4-1 and TRBJ2-1, with TRBD2 identical over 12 bases. Germline V CDR1 and CDR2: MGHRA, YSYEKL. CDR3 size: 16 residues. Trimming removed 3 bases from V and 6 bases from J; junction bases left unmatched: 6. CDR3 protein: CASSQVGLAGTNEQFF. In nucleotides, the CDR3 is TGCGCCAGCAGCCAGGTCGGACTAGCGGGGACCAATGAGCAGTTCTTC.

The sample holds one count of this clone. The V call is TRBV5-6, the J call TRBJ1-6, with unresolved D. With 5 bases removed from V and 6 bases from J, the gap between germline ends came to 21 bases. The CDR3 totals 17 residues. Germline V gene data show CDR1 as SGHDT and CDR2 as YYEEEE. The CDR3 bases are TGTGCCAGCAGTTCGACCGGGAGTCCTATCGGTAATTCACCCCTCCACTTT. It encodes CASSSTGSPIGNSPLHF.

The chain employs TRBV3-1 (or the pseudogene TRBV3-2) and TRBJ2-5; TRBD2 aligns across 8 bases. The CDR3 is 15 residues long. V lost 2 bases to trimming and J lost 3 bases; unmatched junction nucleotides: 5. The V gene's germline CDR1 is LGHDT and CDR2 YNNKEL (reference sequence). The CDR3 DNA reads as TGTGCCAGCAGCCAATTAGCGGGGAGAAAAGAGACCCAGTACTTC. It codes for CASSQLAGRKETQYF.

The rearrangement joins TRBV28 to TRBJ2-1; TRBD2 matches at 8 bases. The CDR3 loop spans 15 amino acids. CDR1 MDHEN and CDR2 SYDVKM come from the germline V gene. The V and J ends lost 6 bases and 7 bases, in that order; junction bases with no gene match: 11. The DNA for the CDR3 is TGTGCCAGCAGCCATAGACGGGGGGGCGGGAATGAGCAGTTCTTC. Its protein is CASSHRRGGGNEQFF.